This T cell receptor (beta chain) was profiled in a study of beta chain features in type 1 diabetes. Trimming shortened V by 6 bases and J by 8 bases, and 14 bases separated the two germline ends. The length of the CDR3 is 12 residues. Germline CDR1 reads ENHRY; CDR2 reads SYGVKD. Reverse transcription of all isolated RNA meant that expressed TCRB transcripts were sequenced. The data were produced by immunoSEQ multiplex PCR, yet TCRdb's version contains in-frame clones alone and is incomplete. This sample has 860,000 or so clones, with 17% found just once. Input material: naive CD4+ T cells from blood. This clonotype originated in a young woman in good health. This rearrangement joins TRBV10-3 to TRBJ2-7; tentative D call: TRBD1 (5 bases). The CDR3 coding sequence is TGTGCCATCAGCGATCAGGGCCCACAGCAGTACTTC. Translation: CAISDQGPQQYF.